The clone carrying this T cell receptor beta chain was counted many times. As yet, its antigen is unknown. This sample stems from a study of T-cell reconstitution after alpha-beta-depleted transplantation in children. The ends lost 0 bases at V and 6 bases at J; junction bases unmatched: 8. Germline V gene sequence: CDR1 SGHRS, CDR2 YFSETQ. The CDR3 totals 15 residues. Preparation of the TCRbeta library involved a method that used unique molecular identifiers. TCRdb processed the PCR reads anew with MiXCR; each CDR3 protein has one entry. Of some 450,000 distinct CDR3 sequences in the sample, about 45% were seen once. Study observations and caveats: Newly produced T cells mostly accounted for T-cell counts and diversity one year post-transplant. From surviving recipient T cells and thymic progenitors came the high day-60 TCRbeta diversity observed in some patients.

This TCR was sampled from a girl aged 2 to 10 with aplastic anemia, due to receive a stem cell transplant. The specimen comprised PBMCs, sampled before TCRalphabeta/CD19-depleted stem cell transplant. The chain recombines TRBV5-1 with TRBJ1-2; 7 bases agree with TRBD1. CDR3 amino acids: CASSLETGRINGYTF. The CDR3 nucleotides are TGCGCCAGCAGCTTGGAGACAGGGAGGATAAATGGCTACACCTTC.